This TCR beta chain came from a study of blood T cell repertoires in COVID-19. Profiling relied on immunoSEQ multiplex PCR, and the TCRdb table lists in-frame clones only, not all of them. The sample includes about 350,000 clones, roughly 89% of them seen just once. The V end was cut by 4 bases, the J end by 0 bases, with 7 bases between. Germline lookup yields CDR1 SGHTA and CDR2 FQGNSA. The CDR3 spans 15 residues. Sequences were obtained from peripheral blood. The source of this sequence is a man aged 25-45 years with COVID-19, enrolled during active disease. The rearrangement uses TRBV7-2 and TRBJ2-6, with D uncertain. The CDR3 bases are TGTGCCAGCAGCTCCTCAGTCTCTGGGGCCAACGTCCTGACTTTC. This encodes CASSSSVSGANVLTF.